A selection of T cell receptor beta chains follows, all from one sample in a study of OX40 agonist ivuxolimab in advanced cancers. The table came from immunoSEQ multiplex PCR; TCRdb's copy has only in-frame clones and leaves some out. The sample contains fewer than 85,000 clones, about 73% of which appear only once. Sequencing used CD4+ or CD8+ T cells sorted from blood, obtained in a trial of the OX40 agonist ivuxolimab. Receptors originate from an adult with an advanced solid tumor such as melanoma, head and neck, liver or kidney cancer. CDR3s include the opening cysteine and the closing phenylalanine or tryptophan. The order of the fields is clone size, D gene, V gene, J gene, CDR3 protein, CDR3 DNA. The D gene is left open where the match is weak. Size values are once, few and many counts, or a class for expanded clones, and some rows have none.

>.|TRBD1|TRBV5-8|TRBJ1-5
CASSFDRGSNQPQHF
TGTGCCAGCAGCTTCGACAGGGGAAGCAATCAGCCCCAGCATTTT
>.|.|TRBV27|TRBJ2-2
CASSFGRNTGELFF
TGTGCCAGCAGTTTCGGGAGGAACACCGGGGAGCTGTTTTTT
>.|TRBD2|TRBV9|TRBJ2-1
CASSVVPAGTSGYNEQFF
TGTGCCAGCAGCGTAGTACCCGCAGGGACTAGCGGTTACAATGAGCAGTTCTTC
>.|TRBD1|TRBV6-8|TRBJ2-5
CASTFSRDRKETQYF
TGTGCCAGCACCTTTTCCCGGGACAGAAAAGAGACCCAGTACTTC
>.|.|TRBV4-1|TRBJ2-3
CASSRLGTPQSTDTQYF
TGCGCCAGCAGCCGCCTAGGGACACCGCAGAGCACAGATACGCAGTATTTT
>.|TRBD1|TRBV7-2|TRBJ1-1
CASSLRGQFNTEAFF
TGTGCCAGCAGCTTGAGGGGACAGTTTAACACTGAAGCTTTCTTT
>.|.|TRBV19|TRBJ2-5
CASTQRAGEYQETQYF
TGTGCCAGTACCCAGAGGGCAGGGGAGTACCAAGAGACCCAGTACTTC
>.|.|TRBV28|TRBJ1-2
CASGNLQVSLGYTF
TGTGCCAGCGGGAACCTACAGGTCTCCCTGGGCTACACCTTC
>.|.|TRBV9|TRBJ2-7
CASSVGDASYEQYF
TGTGCCAGCAGCGTGGGCGACGCCTCCTACGAGCAGTACTTC
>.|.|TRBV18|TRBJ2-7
CASSPPGQLPGEQYF
TGTGCCAGCTCACCACCAGGACAGTTGCCTGGGGAGCAGTACTTC
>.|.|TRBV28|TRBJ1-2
CASSLLGGRGYTF
TGTGCCAGCAGTTTATTGGGGGGTAGAGGCTACACCTTC
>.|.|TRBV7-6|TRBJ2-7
CASSPRQDSSYEQYF
TGTGCCAGCAGCCCACGACAGGACTCCTCCTACGAGCAGTACTTC
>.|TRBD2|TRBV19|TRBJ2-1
CASRERGSGGEQFF
TGTGCCAGCCGAGAGCGGGGGTCCGGTGGTGAGCAGTTCTTC
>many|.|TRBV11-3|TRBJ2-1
CASSSEWNEQFF
TGTGCCAGCAGCTCGGAGTGGAATGAGCAGTTCTTC
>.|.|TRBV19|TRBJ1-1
CASSLGLPGTEAFF
TGTGCCAGTAGTCTGGGACTCCCTGGAACTGAAGCTTTCTTT
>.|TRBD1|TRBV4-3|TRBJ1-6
CASSQTGTGGSPLHF
TGCGCCAGCAGCCAAACCGGGACAGGGGGTTCACCCCTCCACTTT
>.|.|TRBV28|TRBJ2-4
CASSWVRAKNIQYF
TGTGCCAGCAGTTGGGTTCGGGCCAAAAACATTCAGTACTTC
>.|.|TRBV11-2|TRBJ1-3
CASSLTAGNTIYF
TGTGCCAGCAGCTTAACCGCCGGAAACACCATATATTTT
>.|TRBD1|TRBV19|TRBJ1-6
CASSIDLQGTGPSPLHF
TGTGCCAGTAGTATAGATCTGCAAGGGACAGGGCCTTCACCCCTCCACTTT
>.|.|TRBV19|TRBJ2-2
CASSKAQSSNTGELFF
TGTGCCAGTAGTAAGGCGCAAAGTTCCAACACCGGGGAGCTGTTTTTT
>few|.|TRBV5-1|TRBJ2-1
CASSPFPSADEQFF
TGCGCCAGCAGCCCGTTCCCCAGTGCGGATGAGCAGTTCTTC
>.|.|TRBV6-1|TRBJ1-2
CASNELDYGYTF
TGTGCCAGCAACGAATTGGACTATGGCTACACCTTC
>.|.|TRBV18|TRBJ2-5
CASSPGQTETQYF
TGTGCCAGCTCACCAGGGCAGACGGAGACCCAGTACTTC
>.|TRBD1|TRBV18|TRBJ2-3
CASSTRTGTDTQYF
TGTGCCAGCTCAACCCGGACAGGGACAGATACGCAGTATTTT
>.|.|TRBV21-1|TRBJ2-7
CASSKGGSTYEQYF
TGTGCCAGCAGCAAAGGGGGCAGCACCTACGAGCAGTACTTC
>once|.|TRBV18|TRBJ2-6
CASSPPTGGANVLTF
TGTGCCAGCTCACCCCCCACAGGCGGGGCCAACGTCCTGACTTTC
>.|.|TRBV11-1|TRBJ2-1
CASSLAITDHGDEQFF
TGTGCCAGCAGCTTAGCGATAACGGACCATGGGGATGAGCAGTTCTTC
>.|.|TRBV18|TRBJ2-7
CASSPPLGYYEQYF
TGTGCCAGCTCACCACCTTTAGGCTACTACGAGCAGTACTTC
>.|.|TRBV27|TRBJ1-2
CASSLWPVQASDGYTF
TGTGCCAGCAGTTTATGGCCGGTACAGGCTTCGGATGGCTACACCTTC